The clone carrying this TCR beta chain was counted a few times. Antigen unknown. In the PCR, 60 Vbeta and 13 Jbeta primers were used. Method: immunoSEQ multiplex PCR; TCRdb's copy keeps in-frame clones and lacks some. Of 150,000 to 200,000 clones listed, around 77% are singletons. This sample is drawn from a study of cytomegalovirus exposure and HLA in healthy donors. Study observations and caveats: Rarity characterized most TCR sequences, yet some public TCRs appeared in many donors.

The CDR3 totals 14 residues. Germline lookup yields CDR1 SGHRS and CDR2 YFSETQ. The V end was cut by 0 bases, the J end by 7 bases, with 11 bases between. This sequence was found in a man aged 60 to 69 in good health and CMV-seronegative. This chain connects TRBV5-1 to TRBJ1-3, with D uncertain. The sample taken for sequencing was PBMCs. CDR3 coding DNA: TGCGCCAGCAGCTTGGGTTGGAGAACTAACACCATATATTTT. Amino acid sequence: CASSLGWRTNTIYF. The complete variable domain, with remaining parts taken from reference TRBV5-1 and TRBJ1-3, reads KAGVTQTPRYLIKTRGQQVTLSCSPISGHRSVSWYQQTPGQGLQFLFEYFSETQRNKGNFPGRFSGRQFSNSRSEMNVSTLELGDSALYLCASSLGWRTNTIYFGEGSWLTVV.